This T cell receptor (beta chain) was observed in a study of Ad26.COV2.S vaccination and SARS-CoV-2 variants. Study-level information: This donor came from the COV1001 trial of Ad26.COV2.S. Administration of Ad26.COV2.S was intramuscular, either once or twice 56 days apart.

V lost 2 bases and J lost 7; bases outside the gene matches: 4. This CDR3 has 15 residues. Germline values: CDR1 MRHNA, CDR2 SNTAGT. Overall study results and limits: Measurements of TCR breadth and depth may have given underestimates of the total T cell responses.

Noted treatment: some 20 received Ad26.COV2.S at low or high dose, single or two shots; 5 received placebo; per-sample allocation not given. Day 63 following the first vaccine or placebo injection was when the samples were taken. An adult donor aged 18-55 years was enrolled in Boston. The table came from immunoSEQ multiplex PCR; TCRdb's copy has only in-frame clones and leaves some out. Of 300,000 to 400,000 clones in the sample, more than 75% are singletons; the top ten hold 3.4%. Concerning this clone itself: The antigen remains unidentified.

The chain is built from TRBV6-4 and TRBJ2-1, with 11 bases identical to TRBD1. This material consisted of peripheral blood, taken in a trial of Ad26.COV2.S vaccine versus placebo. The clonotype was recovered from a person aged 18-65 years who received the Ad26.COV2.S COVID-19 vaccine or a placebo. The CDR3 here is CASSDQGQGGNEQFF. In DNA form, the CDR3 reads TGTGCCAGCAGTGACCAGGGACAGGGGGGAAATGAGCAGTTCTTC.